The TCR beta chain under discussion was sequenced for a study of regulatory T cells in long-lasting Graves disease. Overall study findings and caveats: Newly diagnosed Graves' patients had higher TCR diversity than persistent ones.

Researchers made TCR beta libraries by using iRepertoire HTBI primers and running Arm-PCR on CDR3 regions. Study processing details: From all samples, identification returned some 13 TRBJ and about 60 TRBV segments. TCRdb re-analysed the multiplex PCR reads in MiXCR, keeping a single row per CDR3 protein. These V and J calls derive from TCRdb rather than the authors' analysis. In the table there are around 510,000 distinct CDR3 sequences, 20% to 25% of which are singletons. This sample's time point: persistent/refractory GD, antithyroid drugs over 5 years with positive TRAb. PBMC-derived RNA was used for the TCR library. The EDTA tubes were filled with roughly 10 milliliters of drawn peripheral blood. CDR3 length: 15 residues. Trimming stripped 6 bases from V and 1 base from J, with 14 bases between. CDR1 is MNHEY, CDR2 SVGEGT, per germline. With regard to this clonotype: Its antigen is unknown.

This TCR came from a female donor with Graves disease. The specimen was peripheral blood mononuclear cells (PBMCs), collected when the disease was refractory, from a patient treated with antithyroid drugs. The chain employs TRBV6-2 or TRBV6-3 and TRBJ2-3, with D perhaps TRBD1 (6 bases). The CDR3 DNA reads as TGTGCCAGCAGGGCCGACAGGTCTCGCACAGATACGCAGTATTTT. It specifies CASRADRSRTDTQYF.